This TCR beta chain was identified in a study of blood T cell repertoires in COVID-19. Study details: Sites across the United States, Italy and Spain contributed samples from acute and convalescent COVID-19.

V lost 4 bases and J 8 bases, leaving 15 bases between the germline ends. The CDR3 totals 13 residues. Germline loops: CDR1 SGDLS, CDR2 YYNGEE. During active infection, Seattle patients enrolled and were then monitored through disease. As processed by the authors: Researchers report that nucleated cell counts were estimated from reference gene primer amplification. Produced via immunoSEQ multiplex PCR; TCRdb's table is partial and in-frame only. V and J calls and clone size come straight from that table; D and trimming were deduced from the DNA. There are 250,000 to 300,000 clones in the sample; around 87% occur only once, and roughly 4.9% lies in the top ten.

The chain has TRBV9 and TRBJ1-2; tentative D call: TRBD1 (6 bases). The clonotype comes from a woman aged 55 to 70 with COVID-19, enrolled during active disease. What was sequenced was peripheral blood. The DNA for the CDR3 is TGTGCCAGCAGCCAAAACAGGGCGTGGGGCTACACCTTC. Amino acids: CASSQNRAWGYTF. Using reference TRBV9 and TRBJ1-2 for the parts outside the CDR3, the full variable domain is DSGVTQTPKHLITATGQRVTLRCSPRSGDLSVYWYQQSLDQGLQFLIQYYNGEERAKGNILERFSAQQFPDLHSELNLSSLELGDSALYFCASSQNRAWGYTFGSGTRLTVV.